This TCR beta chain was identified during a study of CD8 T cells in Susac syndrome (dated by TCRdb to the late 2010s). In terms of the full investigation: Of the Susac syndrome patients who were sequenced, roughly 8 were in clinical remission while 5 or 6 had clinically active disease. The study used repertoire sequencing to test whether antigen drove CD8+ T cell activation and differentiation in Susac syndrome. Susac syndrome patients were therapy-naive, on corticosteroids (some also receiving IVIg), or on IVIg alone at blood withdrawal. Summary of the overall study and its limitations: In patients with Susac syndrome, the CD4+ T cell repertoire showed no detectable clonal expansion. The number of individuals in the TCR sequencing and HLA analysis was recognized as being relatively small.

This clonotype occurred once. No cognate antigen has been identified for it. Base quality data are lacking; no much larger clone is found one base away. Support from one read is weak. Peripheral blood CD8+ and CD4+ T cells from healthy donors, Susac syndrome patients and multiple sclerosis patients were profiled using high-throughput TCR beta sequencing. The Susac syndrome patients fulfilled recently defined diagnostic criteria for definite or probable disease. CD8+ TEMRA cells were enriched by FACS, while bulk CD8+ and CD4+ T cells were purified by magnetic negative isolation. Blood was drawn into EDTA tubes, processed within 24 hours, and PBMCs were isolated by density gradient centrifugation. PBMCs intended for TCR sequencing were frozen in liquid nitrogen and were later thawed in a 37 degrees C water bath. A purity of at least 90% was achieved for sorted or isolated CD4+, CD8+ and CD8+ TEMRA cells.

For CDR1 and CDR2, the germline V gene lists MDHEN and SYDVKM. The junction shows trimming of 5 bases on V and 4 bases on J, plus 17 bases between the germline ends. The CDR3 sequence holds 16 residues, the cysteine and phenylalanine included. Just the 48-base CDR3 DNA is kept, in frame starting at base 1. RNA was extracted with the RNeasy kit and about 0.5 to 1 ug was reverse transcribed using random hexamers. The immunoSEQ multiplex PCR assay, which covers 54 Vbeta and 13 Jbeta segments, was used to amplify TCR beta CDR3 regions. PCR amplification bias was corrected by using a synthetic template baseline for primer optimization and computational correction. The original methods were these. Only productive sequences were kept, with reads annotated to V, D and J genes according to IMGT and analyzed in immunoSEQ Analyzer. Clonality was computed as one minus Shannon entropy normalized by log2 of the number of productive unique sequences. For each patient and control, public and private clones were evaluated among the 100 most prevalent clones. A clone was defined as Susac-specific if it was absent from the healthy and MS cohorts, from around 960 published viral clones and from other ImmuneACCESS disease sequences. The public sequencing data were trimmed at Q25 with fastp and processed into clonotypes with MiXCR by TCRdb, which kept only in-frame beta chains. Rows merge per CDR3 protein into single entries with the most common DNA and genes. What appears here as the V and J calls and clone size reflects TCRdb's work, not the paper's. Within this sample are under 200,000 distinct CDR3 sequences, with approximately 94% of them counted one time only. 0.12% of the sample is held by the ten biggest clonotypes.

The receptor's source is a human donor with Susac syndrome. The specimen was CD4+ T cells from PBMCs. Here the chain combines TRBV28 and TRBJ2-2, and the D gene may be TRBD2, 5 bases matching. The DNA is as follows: TGTGCCAGCAGTCCCCGGACTGTCAGAGGCACCGGGGAGCTGTTTTTT. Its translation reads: CASSPRTVRGTGELFF. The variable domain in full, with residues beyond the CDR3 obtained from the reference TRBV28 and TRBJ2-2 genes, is DVKVTQSSRYLVKRTGEKVFLECVQDMDHENMFWYRQDPGLGLRLIYFSYDVKMKEKGDIPEGYSVSREKKERFSLILESASTNQTSMYLCASSPRTVRGTGELFFGEGSRLTVL.